The clone carrying this T cell receptor beta chain has ten or more counts. Its antigen is still unknown. Germline loops: CDR1 SGHTA, CDR2 FQGTGA. This CDR3 spans 12 amino acids. V was shortened by 3 bases and J by 9 bases, with 9 bases between the two germline ends. The sample belongs to a study of T cell repertoires in cytomegalovirus infection. Study context: Based on public TCR beta signatures, there were indications of CMV infection and of a matching HLA type. Findings of the study overall: CMV-specific TCR beta clonotypes restricted by HLA-C were the ones dominating the ex vivo response.

MiXCR, run by TCRdb on the reads, gives a single entry per CDR3 protein. The sample has approximately 630,000 distinct CDR3 sequences, approximately 25% seen once. Sequenced material: CD8+ T cells from PBMCs. This receptor was taken from a human donor in good health (CMV status not recorded). Some clones in this sample may be carry-over from other donors' samples. The chain joins TRBV7-3 to TRBJ2-1; perhaps TRBD1 as D (5 bases). CDR3 region: CASSFRVGEQFF. The CDR3 DNA reads as TGTGCCAGCAGCTTCAGGGTGGGTGAGCAGTTCTTC.